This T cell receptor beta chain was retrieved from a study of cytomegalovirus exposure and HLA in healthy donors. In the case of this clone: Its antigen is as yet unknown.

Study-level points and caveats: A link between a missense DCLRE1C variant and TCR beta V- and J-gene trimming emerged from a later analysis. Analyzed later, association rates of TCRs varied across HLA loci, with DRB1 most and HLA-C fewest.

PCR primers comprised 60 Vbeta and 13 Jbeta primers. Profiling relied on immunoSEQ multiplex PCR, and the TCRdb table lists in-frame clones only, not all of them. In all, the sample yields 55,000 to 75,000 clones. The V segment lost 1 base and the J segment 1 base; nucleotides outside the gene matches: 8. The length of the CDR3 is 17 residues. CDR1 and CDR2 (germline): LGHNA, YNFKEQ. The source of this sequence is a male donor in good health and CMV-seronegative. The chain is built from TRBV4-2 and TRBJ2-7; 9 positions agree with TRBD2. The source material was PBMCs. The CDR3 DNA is TGTGCCAGCAGCCAAGGGACTCCCCTAGCGGGGTCCTACGAGCAGTACTTC. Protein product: CASSQGTPLAGSYEQYF.